The 3 T cell receptor beta chains reported below all come from one sample, sequenced in a study of PD-1 blockade in classical Hodgkin lymphoma. Every single patient, without exception, relapsed after autologous stem cell transplantation, and brentuximab vedotin exposure varied. Negative selection with magnetic separation was used to purify CD4+ T cells from thawed PBMCs. Repertoires were generated with immunoSEQ multiplex PCR, while TCRdb's copy carries only in-frame clones and drops some. The repertoire holds about 4,200 clones, with about 90% as singletons. The source was CD4+ T cells from blood, collected at baseline. The origin of the receptors is a human donor with classical Hodgkin lymphoma.

The J gene is TRBJ2-7, the V gene TRBV5-1; 8 bases fit TRBD2. The ends lost 4 bases at V and 7 bases at J; junction bases unmatched: 13. Germline-derived CDR1 and CDR2 are SGHRS and YFSETQ. The CDR3 has 15 amino acids. The CDR3 sequence: CASSLPGLGLGEQYF. CDR3 in DNA: TGCGCCAGCAGCCTCCCGGGACTAGGACTAGGAGAGCAGTACTTC.

The gene calls are TRBV6-5 and TRBJ1-2; 8 bases line up with TRBD1. The CDR3 sequence is 14 residues long. Germline V gene sequence: CDR1 MNHEY, CDR2 SVGAGI. After removal of 5 bases from V and 6 bases from J, the junction contained 8 bases not matched to a gene. CDR3: CASSPTARGHGYTF. The CDR3 nucleotides read TGTGCCAGCAGTCCTACCGCCAGGGGGCATGGCTACACCTTC.

V gene TRBV5-1 combines with J gene TRBJ1-1; possibly TRBD1 for D (6 bases). CDR3 length: 13 residues. Trimming removed 1 base from V and 4 bases from J, with 8 bases in between. CDR1 is SGHRS and CDR2 is YFSETQ in the germline V gene. The CDR3 loop reads CASSLIGGTEAFF. The CDR3 coding sequence is TGCGCCAGCAGCTTGATAGGGGGCACTGAAGCTTTCTTT.